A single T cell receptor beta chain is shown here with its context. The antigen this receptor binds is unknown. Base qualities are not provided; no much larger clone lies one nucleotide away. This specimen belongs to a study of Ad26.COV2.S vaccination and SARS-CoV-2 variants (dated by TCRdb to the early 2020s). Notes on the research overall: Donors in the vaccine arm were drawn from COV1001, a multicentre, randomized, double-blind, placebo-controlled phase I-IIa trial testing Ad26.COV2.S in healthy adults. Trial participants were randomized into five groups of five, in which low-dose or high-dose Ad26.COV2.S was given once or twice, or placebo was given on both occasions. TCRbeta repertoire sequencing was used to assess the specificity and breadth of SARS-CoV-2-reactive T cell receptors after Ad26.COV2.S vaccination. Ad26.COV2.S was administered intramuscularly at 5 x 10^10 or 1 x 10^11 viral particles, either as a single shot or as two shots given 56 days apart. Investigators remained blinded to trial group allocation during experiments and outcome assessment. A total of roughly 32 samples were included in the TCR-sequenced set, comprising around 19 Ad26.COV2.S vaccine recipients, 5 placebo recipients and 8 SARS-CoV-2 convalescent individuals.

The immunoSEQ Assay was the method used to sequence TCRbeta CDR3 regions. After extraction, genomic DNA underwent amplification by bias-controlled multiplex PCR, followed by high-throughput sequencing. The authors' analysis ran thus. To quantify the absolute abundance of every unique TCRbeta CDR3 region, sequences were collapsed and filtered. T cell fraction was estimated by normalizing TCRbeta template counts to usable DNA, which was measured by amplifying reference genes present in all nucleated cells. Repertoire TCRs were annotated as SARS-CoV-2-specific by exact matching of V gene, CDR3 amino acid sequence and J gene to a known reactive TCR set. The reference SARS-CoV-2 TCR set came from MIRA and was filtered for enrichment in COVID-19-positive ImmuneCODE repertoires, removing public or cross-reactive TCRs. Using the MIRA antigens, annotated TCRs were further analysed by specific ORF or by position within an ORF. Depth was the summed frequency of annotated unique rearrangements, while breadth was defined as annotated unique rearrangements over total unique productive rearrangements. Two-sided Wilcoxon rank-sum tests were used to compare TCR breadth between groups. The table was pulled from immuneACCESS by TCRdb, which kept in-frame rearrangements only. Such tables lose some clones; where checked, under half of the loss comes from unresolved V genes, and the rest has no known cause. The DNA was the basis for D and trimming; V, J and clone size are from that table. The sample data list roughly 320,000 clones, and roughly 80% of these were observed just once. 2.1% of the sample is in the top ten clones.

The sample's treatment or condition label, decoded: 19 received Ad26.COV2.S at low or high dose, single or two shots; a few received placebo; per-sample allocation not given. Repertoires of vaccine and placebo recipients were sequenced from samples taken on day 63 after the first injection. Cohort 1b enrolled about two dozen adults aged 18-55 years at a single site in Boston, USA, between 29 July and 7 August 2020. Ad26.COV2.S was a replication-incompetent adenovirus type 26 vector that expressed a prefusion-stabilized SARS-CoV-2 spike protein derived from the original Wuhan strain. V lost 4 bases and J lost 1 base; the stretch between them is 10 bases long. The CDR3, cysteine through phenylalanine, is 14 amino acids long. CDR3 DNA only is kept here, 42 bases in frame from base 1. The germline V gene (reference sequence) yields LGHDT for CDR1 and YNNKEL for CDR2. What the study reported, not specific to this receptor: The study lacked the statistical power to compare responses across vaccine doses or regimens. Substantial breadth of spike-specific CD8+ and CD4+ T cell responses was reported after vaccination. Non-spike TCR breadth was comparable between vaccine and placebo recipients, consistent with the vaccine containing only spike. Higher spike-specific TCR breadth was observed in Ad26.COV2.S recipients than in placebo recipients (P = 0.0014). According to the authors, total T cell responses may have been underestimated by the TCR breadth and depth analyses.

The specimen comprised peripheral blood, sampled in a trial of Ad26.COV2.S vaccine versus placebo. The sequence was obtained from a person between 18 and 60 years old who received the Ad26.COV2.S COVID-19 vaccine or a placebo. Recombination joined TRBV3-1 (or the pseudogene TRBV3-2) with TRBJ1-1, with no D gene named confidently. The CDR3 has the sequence CASSRGLTNTEAFF. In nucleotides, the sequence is TGTGCCAGCAGCCGAGGACTGACGAACACTGAAGCTTTCTTT.